The next 31 T cell receptor beta chains were all read from a single sample in a study of T cell responses to AZD1222 COVID-19 vaccine. The data were produced by immunoSEQ multiplex PCR, yet TCRdb's version contains in-frame clones alone and is incomplete. The data contain fewer than 200,000 clones, around 90% of them singletons. The starting material was peripheral blood, obtained 28 days after the second AZD1222 dose. All receptors derive from an adult who received the AZD1222 COVID-19 vaccine.

This chain uses TRBV7-2 with TRBJ1-2, with 7 bases fitting TRBD1. This CDR3 is 13 amino acids long. The junction had 7 bases not matched to a gene; V was cut back by 5 bases and J by 7 bases. Germline V gene lookup returns CDR1 SGHTA and CDR2 FQGNSA. CDR3: CASSLSQGFGYTF. CDR3 sequence (DNA): TGTGCCAGCAGCCTCTCACAGGGGTTTGGCTACACCTTC. The whole variable domain, filled in from reference TRBV7-2 and TRBJ1-2, reads GAGVSQSPSNKVTEKGKDVELRCDPISGHTALYWYRQSLGQGLEFLIYFQGNSAPDKSGLPSDRFSAERTGGSVSTLTIQRTQQEDSAVYLCASSLSQGFGYTFGSGTRLTVV.

The V and J genes are TRBV6-5 and TRBJ2-7; 7 nucleotides agree with TRBD1. J was trimmed by 0 bases and V by 4 bases; bases with no gene match: 6. The germline gives CDR1 MNHEY, CDR2 SVGAGI. This CDR3 spans 15 amino acids. Here the CDR3 reads CASSFRQGISYEQYF. For the CDR3, the DNA is TGTGCCAGCAGTTTCCGACAGGGAATCTCCTACGAGCAGTACTTC.

V gene TRBV5-1 combines with J gene TRBJ2-7; D call uncertain. Germline CDR1 SGHRS, CDR2 YFSETQ. This CDR3 has 15 amino acids. Between the trimmed V and J ends, which lost 0 bases and 5 bases, there was a span of 15 bases. The CDR3 loop is CASSLEGLELDEQYF. In nucleotides, the CDR3 is TGCGCCAGCAGCTTGGAGGGATTAGAGTTGGACGAGCAGTACTTC.

On this clone itself: Mismatch with germline at one junction end may stem from a read error. The chain recombines TRBV7-9 with TRBJ1-5, with no clear D. CDR3 length: 13 residues. Germline values: CDR1 SEHNR, CDR2 FQNEAQ (reference sequence). CDR3 residues: CASSLSANQPQHF. CDR3 nucleotide sequence: TGTGCCAGCAGCTTATCTGCGAATCAGCCTCAGCATTTT.

In DNA form, the CDR3 reads TGTGCCTGGAGTGTGGGGACGGCGGGGGTAATCCGCTCCTACAATGAGCAGTTCTTC. Translated, it gives CAWSVGTAGVIRSYNEQFF. The rearrangement uses TRBV30 and TRBJ2-1; 7 bases align to TRBD2. Germline trimming cut 0 bases from V and 0 bases from J; bases unmatched to any gene: 14. CDR1 is GTSNPN and CDR2 is SVGIG in the germline V gene (reference sequence). CDR3 length: 19 amino acids.

This clone appeared once. The chain combines TRBV5-1 with TRBJ2-5; the D gene is possibly TRBD1 (6 bases). The CDR3 runs 13 residues. CDR1 is SGHRS, CDR2 YFSETQ, per germline. The V gene lost 4 bases and the J gene lost 3 bases, with 10 bases spanning the gap. This chain's CDR3 is CASSARTEETQYF. The CDR3 region has the DNA TGCGCCAGCAGCGCCCGGACAGAAGAGACCCAGTACTTC. Supplemented by reference TRBV5-1 and TRBJ2-5, the full variable domain reads KAGVTQTPRYLIKTRGQQVTLSCSPISGHRSVSWYQQTPGQGLQFLFEYFSETQRNKGNFPGRFSGRQFSNSRSEMNVSTLELGDSALYLCASSARTEETQYFGPGTRLLVL.

The rearrangement joins TRBV3-1 (or the pseudogene TRBV3-2) to TRBJ1-2, with 7 nucleotides matching TRBD1. CDR1 is LGHDT, CDR2 YNNKEL, per germline (reference sequence). CDR3 length: 19 residues. V was pared by 3 bases and J by 8 bases, with 24 bases of the junction left unmatched. CDR3 sequence: CASSHRNLNGIQGRMGYTF. The CDR3 DNA reads TGTGCCAGCAGCCACCGCAACCTAAACGGGATACAGGGGAGGATGGGCTACACCTTC.

V is TRBV5-1 and J is TRBJ2-7; a possible D gene is TRBD1 (6 bases). The CDR3 consists of 13 residues. Trimming cost V 4 bases and J 3 bases, with 11 bases left between them. Looked up from germline, CDR1 is SGHRS and CDR2 is YFSETQ. The CDR3 loop reads CASSPTGYYEQYF. As DNA, the CDR3 is TGCGCCAGCAGCCCGACAGGTTACTACGAGCAGTACTTC.

The genes are TRBV15 and TRBJ2-2, with D uncertain. This CDR3 region has 15 residues. V shed 4 bases and J shed 1 base, with 10 bases lying between them. CDR1 is LNHNV and CDR2 is YYDKDF in the germline V gene (reference sequence). CDR3 nucleotides: TGTGCCACCAGCATAGAGTTTATGAACACCGGGGAGCTGTTTTTT. This encodes CATSIEFMNTGELFF.

V usage is TRBV5-1 and J usage is TRBJ1-4; D not certain. The CDR3 runs 12 residues. The V and J ends lost 2 bases and 5 bases respectively, with 4 bases between them. Germline CDR1 reads SGHRS; CDR2 reads YFSETQ. CDR3 protein: CASSFSNEKLFF. The CDR3 DNA is TGCGCCAGCAGCTTCTCCAATGAAAAACTGTTTTTT.

The chain is built from TRBV5-1 and TRBJ2-6, with 7 bases fitting TRBD2. V lost 4 bases, J lost 3 bases, and 4 bases stayed unmatched. The CDR3 is made up of 15 amino acids. Germline V gene lookup returns CDR1 SGHRS and CDR2 YFSETQ. The CDR3 loop is CASSREAYGANVLTF. The CDR3 nucleotides read TGCGCCAGCAGCCGGGAGGCTTATGGGGCCAACGTCCTGACTTTC.

V and J are TRBV6-5 and TRBJ2-7, with D possibly matching TRBD2 (6 bases). Germline V gene data show CDR1 as MNHEY and CDR2 as SVGAGI. Deletions cut 0 bases from V and 4 bases from J, with 13 bases between. This CDR3 has 15 residues. The CDR3 spells CASSYSTGSWYEQYF. The DNA of the CDR3 is TGTGCCAGCAGTTACTCAACCGGGAGCTGGTACGAGCAGTACTTC.

This chain connects TRBV4-3 to TRBJ2-1, with TRBD2 matching 10 bases. Germline CDR1 and CDR2: LGHNA and YSLEER. The ends lost 2 bases at V and 7 bases at J; junction bases unmatched: 20. The CDR3 covers 20 residues. DNA of the CDR3: TGCGCCAGCAGCCAAAGACGGCAGGGCGAACTAGCGGGGCTAAGGAATGAGCAGTTCTTC. It codes for CASSQRRQGELAGLRNEQFF.

This clone was counted a single time. The chain combines TRBV2 with TRBJ1-4; D might be TRBD1 (6 bases). Per the germline V gene, CDR1 is SNHLY and CDR2 is FYNNEI. The V gene lost 7 bases and the J gene lost 5 bases, with 14 bases spanning the gap. This CDR3 comprises 14 residues. The CDR3 reads CASMWVRGNEKLFF. DNA for the CDR3: TGTGCCAGCATGTGGGTGAGGGGGAATGAAAAACTGTTTTTT.

The rearrangement joins TRBV12-3 or TRBV12-4 to TRBJ2-5; tentative D call: TRBD1 (6 bases). V dropped 6 bases and J dropped 5 bases, with 13 bases sitting between them. The CDR3 totals 13 residues. The CDR3 sequence is CASSRDISETQYF. The CDR3 DNA sequence: TGTGCCAGCAGCAGGGACATCTCGGAGACCCAGTACTTC.

The chain uses TRBV6-4 and TRBJ2-7; 9 bases are a match to TRBD1. The CDR3 covers 13 residues. Germline lookup yields CDR1 MRHNA and CDR2 SNTAGT. V trimming: 8 bases; J trimming: 6 bases; junction bases outside the gene matches: 8. The CDR3 here is CASARDREGEQYF. The CDR3 DNA is TGTGCCAGCGCCCGGGACAGGGAGGGCGAGCAGTACTTC.

V is TRBV7-3 and J is TRBJ2-6; D unclear. Germline V CDR1 and CDR2: SGHTA, FQGTGA. The length of the CDR3 is 17 residues. V lost 1 base and J 2 bases, leaving 12 bases between the germline ends. DNA for the CDR3: TGTGCCAGCAGCTTAAAGGGCAGCAAGGCTGGGGCCAACGTCCTGACTTTC. It yields the protein CASSLKGSKAGANVLTF.

This clone was seen only a few times. The J gene is TRBJ2-3, the V gene TRBV2, with D uncertain. V was shortened by 7 bases and J by 4 bases, with 12 bases between the two germline ends. Germline CDR1 SNHLY, CDR2 FYNNEI. The CDR3 sequence is 13 residues long. The CDR3 sequence: CASTTSGADTQYF. The DNA of the CDR3 is TGTGCCAGCACCACGTCGGGTGCAGATACGCAGTATTTT.

The rearrangement joins TRBV5-5 to TRBJ1-5; no firm D call. Germline V gene data show CDR1 as SGHKS and CDR2 as YYEKEE (reference sequence). The V and J ends lost 6 bases and 2 bases respectively, with 18 bases between them. CDR3 length: 16 amino acids. CDR3 protein: CASNQINTDGNQPQHF. Here the CDR3 DNA reads TGTGCCAGCAACCAGATCAACACCGACGGCAATCAGCCCCAGCATTTT.

The rearrangement uses TRBV6-5 and TRBJ1-6; possible D gene TRBD1, 5 bases. Trimming cost V 2 bases and J 8 bases, with 7 bases left between them. The CDR3 spans 13 residues. Germline CDR1 is MNHEY and CDR2 is SVGAGI. The CDR3 DNA is TGTGCCAGCAGTTACGGGGGATATTCACCCCTCCACTTT. Encoded protein: CASSYGGYSPLHF.

The chain's CDR3 is CASSFLPMNTEAFF. CDR3 DNA sequence: TGTGCCAGCAGCTTTCTGCCAATGAACACTGAAGCTTTCTTT. V is TRBV7-9 and J is TRBJ1-1; D is uncertain. The V end was cut by 3 bases, the J end by 0 bases, with 8 bases between. Germline values: CDR1 SEHNR, CDR2 FQNEAQ (reference sequence). This CDR3 region has 14 residues.

This sequence joins TRBV9 and TRBJ2-7; D is perhaps TRBD1 or TRBD2 (5 bases each). Germline V gene data show CDR1 as SGDLS and CDR2 as YYNGEE. CDR3 length equals 14 residues. Trimming pared 3 bases from V and 3 bases from J, leaving 13 bases between. CDR3 residues: CASSASGRNYEQYF. The CDR3 DNA follows: TGTGCCAGCAGCGCCTCGGGACGGAACTACGAGCAGTACTTC.

A few counts support this clone. The rearrangement uses TRBV2 and TRBJ2-1, with D unclear. CDR3 length: 11 residues. CDR1 is SNHLY, CDR2 FYNNEI, per germline. V shed 5 bases and J shed 4 bases, with 3 bases lying between them. As DNA, the CDR3 is TGTGCCAGCAGTTCGTACAATGAGCAGTTCTTC. Protein: CASSSYNEQFF.

The chain has TRBV6-6 and TRBJ1-2, with D possibly TRBD1 on 5 matching bases. Germline V lookup: CDR1 MNHNY, CDR2 SVGAGI (reference sequence). The V end was cut by 11 bases, the J end by 1 base, with 17 bases between. The CDR3 loop spans 14 amino acids. The CDR3 nucleotides read TGTGCCGCTGCTTACGACAGTGATAACTATGGCTACACCTTC. Translation: CAAAYDSDNYGYTF.

V is TRBV19 and J is TRBJ2-3; 8 bases agree with TRBD2. The CDR3 runs to 15 residues. V shed 5 bases, J shed 2 bases, and the junction held 6 bases outside the gene matches. The V gene's germline CDR1 is LNHDA and CDR2 SQIVND (reference sequence). The CDR3 DNA is TGTGCCAGTAGTTCCGGGGGGGCCTTCACAGATACGCAGTATTTT. Translating gives CASSSGGAFTDTQYF.

CDR3 residues: CASSSGQPPYEQYF. Here the CDR3 DNA reads TGTGCCAGCAGTTCGGGACAGCCTCCCTACGAGCAGTACTTC. This sequence joins TRBV27 and TRBJ2-7; 7 bases line up with TRBD1. The CDR3 totals 14 residues. Germline V gene data show CDR1 as MNHEY and CDR2 as SMNVEV (reference sequence). V was pared by 4 bases and J by 2 bases, with 5 bases of the junction left unmatched.

The chain is built from TRBV18 and TRBJ2-5, with 7 bases matching TRBD1. Germline assignment: CDR1 KGHSH and CDR2 LQKENI. V lost 1 base, J lost 3 bases, and 11 bases stayed unmatched. This CDR3 is built from 17 residues. This CDR3 is CASSPLTRDSEKETQYF. CDR3 nucleotide sequence: TGTGCCAGCTCACCACTAACCCGGGACAGTGAGAAAGAGACCCAGTACTTC.

The CDR3 reads CASSLAGAGGEKLFF. The DNA for the CDR3 is TGTGCCAGCAGCTTGGCGGGAGCCGGGGGTGAAAAACTGTTTTTT. The rearrangement uses TRBV7-2 and TRBJ1-4; TRBD1 is a possible D gene (5 bases). Germline assignment: CDR1 SGHTA and CDR2 FQGNSA. The V and J ends lost 3 bases and 7 bases respectively, with 15 bases between them. This CDR3 spans 15 amino acids.

The J gene is TRBJ2-7, the V gene TRBV6-5; 7 bases align to TRBD2. V trimming: 5 bases; J trimming: 2 bases; junction bases outside the gene matches: 6. CDR3 length: 14 residues. The germline V gene has CDR1 MNHEY and CDR2 SVGAGI. As DNA, the CDR3 is TGTGCCAGCAGTCTTACTAGCGCCGCCTACGAGCAGTACTTC. Protein: CASSLTSAAYEQYF.

This chain uses TRBV19 with TRBJ1-4, with a weak D call TRBD1 (5 bases). Germline CDR1 reads LNHDA; CDR2 reads SQIVND (reference sequence). The CDR3 sequence is 15 residues long. The V gene lost 5 bases and the J gene lost 7 bases, with 17 bases spanning the gap. The DNA for the CDR3 is TGTGCCAGTAGTGTCTTCCGGGTTAGGGGTGAAAAACTGTTTTTT. Its translation: CASSVFRVRGEKLFF.

The chain couples TRBV7-2 to TRBJ1-6; D possibly corresponds to TRBD1 (5 bases). Looked up from germline, CDR1 is SGHTA and CDR2 is FQGNSA. CDR3 length: 14 residues. V lost 6 bases, J lost 7 bases, and 13 bases lay in between. The CDR3 region is CASRVLGGNSPLHF. As DNA, the CDR3 is TGTGCCAGCAGGGTTCTGGGGGGGAATTCACCCCTCCACTTT.